This TCR beta chain was identified during a study of vaccination and CD4 T cells after COVID-19. About the research overall: Recovered patients in the cohort numbered six men and four women, two of them Hispanic.

Sequencing of cultured CD4+ T cell DNA used the Oncomine TCR Beta short-read assay. Each CDR3 protein is one row after TCRdb ran MiXCR on the PCR reads. The sample includes approximately 12,000 distinct CDR3 sequences, around 64% of them seen just once. Described treatment: roughly 10-day PBMC culture with coronavirus spike peptide pools or control peptides (ViraFEST assay). In the ViraFEST assay, peptide-pool expansion preceded TCR sequencing of expanded clonotypes. As to this clonotype: Antigen unknown.

The CDR3 is made up of 16 amino acids. The germline V gene has CDR1 MNHEY and CDR2 SVGAGI. V lost 2 bases and J lost 5; bases outside the gene matches: 4. The chain carries TRBV6-5 and TRBJ2-3; 13 nucleotides align to TRBD2. This sequence originates from a human donor who had recovered from COVID-19. Here the sequenced sample was CD4+ T cells from blood, cultured in vitro, taken before SARS-CoV-2 vaccination. This CDR3 reads CASSYGLAGAGDTQYF. The DNA for the CDR3 is TGTGCCAGCAGTTACGGACTAGCGGGAGCTGGAGATACGCAGTATTTT.